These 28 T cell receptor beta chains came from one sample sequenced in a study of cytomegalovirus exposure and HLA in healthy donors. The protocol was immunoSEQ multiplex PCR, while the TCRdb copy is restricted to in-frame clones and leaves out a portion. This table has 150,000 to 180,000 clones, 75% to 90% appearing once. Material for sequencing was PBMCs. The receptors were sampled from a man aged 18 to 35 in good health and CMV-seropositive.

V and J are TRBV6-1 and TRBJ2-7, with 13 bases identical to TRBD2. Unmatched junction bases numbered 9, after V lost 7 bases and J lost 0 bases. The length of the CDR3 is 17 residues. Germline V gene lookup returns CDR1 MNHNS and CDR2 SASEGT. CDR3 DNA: TGTGCCAGCACTGACGGACTAGCGGGAGTTTTCTCCTACGAGCAGTACTTC. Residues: CASTDGLAGVFSYEQYF.

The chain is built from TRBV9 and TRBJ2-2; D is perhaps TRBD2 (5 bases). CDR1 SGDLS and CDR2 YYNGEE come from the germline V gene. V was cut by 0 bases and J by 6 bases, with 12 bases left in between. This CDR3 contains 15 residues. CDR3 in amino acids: CASSVGGSGAGELFF. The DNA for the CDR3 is TGTGCCAGCAGCGTAGGAGGGAGTGGCGCCGGGGAGCTGTTTTTT.

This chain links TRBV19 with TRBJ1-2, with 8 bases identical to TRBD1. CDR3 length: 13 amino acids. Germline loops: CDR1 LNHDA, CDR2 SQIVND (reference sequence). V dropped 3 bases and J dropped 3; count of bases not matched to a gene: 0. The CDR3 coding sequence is TGTGCCAGTAGTATGGACAGGGACTATGGCTACACCTTC. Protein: CASSMDRDYGYTF.

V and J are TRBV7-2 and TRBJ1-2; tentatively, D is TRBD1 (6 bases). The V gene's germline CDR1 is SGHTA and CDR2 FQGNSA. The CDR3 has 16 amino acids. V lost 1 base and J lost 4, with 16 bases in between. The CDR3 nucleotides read TGTGCCAGCAGCTTAGAACGCGACAGGTCCAGCTATGGCTACACCTTC. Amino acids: CASSLERDRSSYGYTF. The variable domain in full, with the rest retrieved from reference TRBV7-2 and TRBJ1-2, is GAGVSQSPSNKVTEKGKDVELRCDPISGHTALYWYRQSLGQGLEFLIYFQGNSAPDKSGLPSDRFSAERTGGSVSTLTIQRTQQEDSAVYLCASSLERDRSSYGYTFGSGTRLTVV.

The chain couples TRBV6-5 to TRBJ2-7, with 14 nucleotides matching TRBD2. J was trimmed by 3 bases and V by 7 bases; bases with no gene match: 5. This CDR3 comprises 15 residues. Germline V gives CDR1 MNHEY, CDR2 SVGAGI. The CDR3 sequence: CASIRTSGGNYEQYF. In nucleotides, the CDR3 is TGTGCCAGCATCCGGACTAGCGGGGGGAACTACGAGCAGTACTTC.

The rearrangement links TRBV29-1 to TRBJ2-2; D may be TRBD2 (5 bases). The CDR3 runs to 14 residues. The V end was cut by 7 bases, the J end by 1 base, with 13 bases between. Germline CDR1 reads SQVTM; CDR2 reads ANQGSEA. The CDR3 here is CSAFGGRNTGELFF. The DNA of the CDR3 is TGCAGCGCCTTCGGAGGCAGGAACACCGGGGAGCTGTTTTTT.

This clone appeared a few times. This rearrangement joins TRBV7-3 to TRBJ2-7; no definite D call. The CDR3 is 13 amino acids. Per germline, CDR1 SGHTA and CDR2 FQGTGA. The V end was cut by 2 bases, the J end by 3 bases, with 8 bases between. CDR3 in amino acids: CASSLVPGYEQYF. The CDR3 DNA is TGTGCCAGCAGCTTAGTACCAGGCTACGAGCAGTACTTC.

DNA of the CDR3: TGTGCCAGTAGTTTGGGGACAGGACTAGCCAAAAACATTCAGTACTTC. Translation: CASSLGTGLAKNIQYF. The J gene is TRBJ2-4, the V gene TRBV19; 8 bases line up with TRBD1. CDR1 is LNHDA, CDR2 SQIVND, per germline (reference sequence). This CDR3 spans 16 amino acids. With V trimmed by 5 bases and J by 0 bases, 6 bases remained unmatched.

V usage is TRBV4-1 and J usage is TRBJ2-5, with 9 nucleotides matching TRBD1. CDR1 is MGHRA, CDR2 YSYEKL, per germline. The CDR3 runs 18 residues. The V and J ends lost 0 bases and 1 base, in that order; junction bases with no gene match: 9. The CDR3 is CASSQEAGTGSSQETQYF. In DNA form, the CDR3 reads TGCGCCAGCAGCCAAGAGGCAGGGACAGGGTCCTCCCAAGAGACCCAGTACTTC.

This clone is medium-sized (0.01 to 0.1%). The chain's CDR3 is CARPQLSGANVLTF. The CDR3 DNA reads as TGTGCCAGGCCGCAACTCTCTGGGGCCAACGTCCTGACTTTC. The rearrangement links TRBV19 to TRBJ2-6; D is unclear. Germline V gene sequence: CDR1 LNHDA, CDR2 SQIVND (reference sequence). V was trimmed by 9 bases and J by 0 bases, leaving 9 bases between them. The CDR3 has 14 amino acids. Together with reference TRBV19 and TRBJ2-6, the CDR3 gives the full variable domain: DGGITQSPKYLFRKEGQNVTLSCEQNLNHDAMYWYRQDPGQGLRLIYYSQIVNDFQKGDIAEGYSVSREKKESFPLTVTSAQKNPTAFYLCARPQLSGANVLTFGAGSRLTVL.

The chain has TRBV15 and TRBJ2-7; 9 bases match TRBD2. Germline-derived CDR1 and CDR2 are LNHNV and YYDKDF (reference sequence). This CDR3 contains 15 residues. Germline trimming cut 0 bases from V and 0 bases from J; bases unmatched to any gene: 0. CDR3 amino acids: CATSRDSGSSYEQYF. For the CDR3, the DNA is TGTGCCACCAGCAGAGATAGCGGGAGCTCCTACGAGCAGTACTTC.

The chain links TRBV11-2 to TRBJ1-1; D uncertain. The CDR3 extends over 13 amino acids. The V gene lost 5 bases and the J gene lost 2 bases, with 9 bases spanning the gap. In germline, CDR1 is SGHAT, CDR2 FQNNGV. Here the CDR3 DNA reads TGTGCCAGCAGCCCCCCGAGAAACACTGAAGCTTTCTTT. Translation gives CASSPPRNTEAFF.

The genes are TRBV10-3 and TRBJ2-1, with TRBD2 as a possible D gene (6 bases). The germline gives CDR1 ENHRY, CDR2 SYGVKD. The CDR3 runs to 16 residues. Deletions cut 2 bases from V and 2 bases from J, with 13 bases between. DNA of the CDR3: TGTGCCATCAGTGAGGGCGGGGAGGCGGCCTACAATGAGCAGTTCTTC. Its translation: CAISEGGEAAYNEQFF.

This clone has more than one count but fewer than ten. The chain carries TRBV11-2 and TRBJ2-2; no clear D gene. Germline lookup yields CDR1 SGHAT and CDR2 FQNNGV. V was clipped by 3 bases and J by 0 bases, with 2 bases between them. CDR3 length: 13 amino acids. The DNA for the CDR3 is TGTGCCAGCAGCTTCACGAACACCGGGGAGCTGTTTTTT. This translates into CASSFTNTGELFF.

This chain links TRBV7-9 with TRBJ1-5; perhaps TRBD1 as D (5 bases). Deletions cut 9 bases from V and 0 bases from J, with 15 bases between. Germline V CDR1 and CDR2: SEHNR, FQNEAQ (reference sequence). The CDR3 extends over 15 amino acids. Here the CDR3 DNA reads TGTGCCAGACAGGAGCCCACCTGTAGCAATCAGCCCCAGCATTTT. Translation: CARQEPTCSNQPQHF.

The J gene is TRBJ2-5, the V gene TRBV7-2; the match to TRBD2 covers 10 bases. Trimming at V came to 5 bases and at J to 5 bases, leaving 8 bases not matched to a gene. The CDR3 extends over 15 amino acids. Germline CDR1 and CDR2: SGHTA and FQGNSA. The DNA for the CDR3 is TGTGCCAGCAGCCTAACCACTAGCGGGGTTGAGACCCAGTACTTC. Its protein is CASSLTTSGVETQYF.

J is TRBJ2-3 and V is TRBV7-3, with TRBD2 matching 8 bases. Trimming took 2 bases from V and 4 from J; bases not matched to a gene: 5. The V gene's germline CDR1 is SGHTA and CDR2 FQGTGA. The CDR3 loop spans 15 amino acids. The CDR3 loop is CASSLSGGAADTQYF. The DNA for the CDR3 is TGTGCCAGCAGCTTATCCGGGGGGGCCGCAGATACGCAGTATTTT.

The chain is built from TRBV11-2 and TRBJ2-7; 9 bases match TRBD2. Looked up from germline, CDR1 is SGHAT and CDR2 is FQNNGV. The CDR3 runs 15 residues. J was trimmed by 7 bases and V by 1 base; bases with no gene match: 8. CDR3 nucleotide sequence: TGTGCCAGCAGCTTAGTCGGCGGGAGGGTGGGGGAGCAGTACTTC. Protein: CASSLVGGRVGEQYF.

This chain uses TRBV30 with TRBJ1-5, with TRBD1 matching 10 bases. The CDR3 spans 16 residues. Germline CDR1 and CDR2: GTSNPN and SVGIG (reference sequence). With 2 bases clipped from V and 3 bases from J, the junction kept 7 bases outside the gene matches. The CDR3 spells CAWSRPGQGYNQPQHF. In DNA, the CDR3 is TGTGCCTGGAGTAGACCGGGACAGGGGTACAATCAGCCCCAGCATTTT.

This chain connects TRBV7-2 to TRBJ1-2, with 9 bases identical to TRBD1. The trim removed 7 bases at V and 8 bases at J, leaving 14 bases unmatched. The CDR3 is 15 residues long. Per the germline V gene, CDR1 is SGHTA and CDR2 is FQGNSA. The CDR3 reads CASTLLSRTGEGYTF. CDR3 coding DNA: TGTGCCAGCACCCTACTATCCCGGACAGGGGAAGGCTACACCTTC.

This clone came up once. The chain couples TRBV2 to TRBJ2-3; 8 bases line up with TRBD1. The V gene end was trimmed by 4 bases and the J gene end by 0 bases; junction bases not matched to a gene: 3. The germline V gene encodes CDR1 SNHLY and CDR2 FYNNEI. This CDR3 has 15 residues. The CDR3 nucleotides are TGTGCCAGCAGTGGGACAGGGCTTAGCACAGATACGCAGTATTTT. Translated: CASSGTGLSTDTQYF. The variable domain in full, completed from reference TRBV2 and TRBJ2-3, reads EPEVTQTPSHQVTQMGQEVILRCVPISNHLYFYWYRQILGQKVEFLVSFYNNEISEKSEIFDDQFSVERPDGSNFTLKIRSTKLEDSAMYFCASSGTGLSTDTQYFGPGTRLTVL.

This CDR3 is CASRSQGAYEQYF. DNA for the CDR3: TGTGCCAGCAGATCGCAGGGGGCCTACGAGCAGTACTTC. The genes are TRBV7-9 and TRBJ2-7; 7 bases are shared with TRBD1. V lost 6 bases, J lost 2 bases, and 4 bases stayed unmatched. The CDR3 is 13 amino acids. Germline CDR1 is SEHNR and CDR2 is FQNEAQ (reference sequence).

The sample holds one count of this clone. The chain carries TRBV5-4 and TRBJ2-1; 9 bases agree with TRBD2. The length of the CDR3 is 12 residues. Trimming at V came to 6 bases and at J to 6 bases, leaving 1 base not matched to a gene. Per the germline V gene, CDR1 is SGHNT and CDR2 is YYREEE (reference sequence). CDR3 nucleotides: TGTGCCAGCAATAGCGGGGGCAATGAGCAGTTCTTC. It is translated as CASNSGGNEQFF.

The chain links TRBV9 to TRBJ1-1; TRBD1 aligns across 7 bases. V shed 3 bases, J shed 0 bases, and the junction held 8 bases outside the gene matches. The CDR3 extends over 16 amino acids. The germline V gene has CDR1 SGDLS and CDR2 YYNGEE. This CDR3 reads CASSERSGGMNTEAFF. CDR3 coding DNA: TGTGCCAGCAGCGAAAGATCAGGGGGGATGAACACTGAAGCTTTCTTT.

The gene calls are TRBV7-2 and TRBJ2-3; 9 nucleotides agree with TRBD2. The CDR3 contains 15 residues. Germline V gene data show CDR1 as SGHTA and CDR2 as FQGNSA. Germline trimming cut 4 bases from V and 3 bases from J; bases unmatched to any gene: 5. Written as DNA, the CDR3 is TGTGCCAGCAGCTCACCGGGACTAGCAACAGATACGCAGTATTTT. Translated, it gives CASSSPGLATDTQYF.

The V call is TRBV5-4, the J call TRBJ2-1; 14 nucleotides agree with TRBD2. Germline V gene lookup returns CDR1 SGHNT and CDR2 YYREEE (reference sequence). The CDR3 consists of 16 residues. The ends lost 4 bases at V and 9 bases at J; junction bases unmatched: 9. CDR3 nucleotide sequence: TGTGCCAGCAGCAGGACTAGCGGGGGGCCCCGGGTTGAGCAGTTCTTC. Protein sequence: CASSRTSGGPRVEQFF. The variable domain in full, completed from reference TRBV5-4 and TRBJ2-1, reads ETGVTQSPTHLIKTRGQQVTLRCSSQSGHNTVSWYQQALGQGPQFIFQYYREEENGRGNFPPRFSGLQFPNYSSELNVNALELDDSALYLCASSRTSGGPRVEQFFGPGTRLTVL.

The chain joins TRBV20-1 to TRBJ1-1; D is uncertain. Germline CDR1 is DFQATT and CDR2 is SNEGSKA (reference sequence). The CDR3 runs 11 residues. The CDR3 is CEGKRDTEAFF. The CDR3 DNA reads TGCGAGGGTAAACGGGACACTGAAGCTTTCTTT.

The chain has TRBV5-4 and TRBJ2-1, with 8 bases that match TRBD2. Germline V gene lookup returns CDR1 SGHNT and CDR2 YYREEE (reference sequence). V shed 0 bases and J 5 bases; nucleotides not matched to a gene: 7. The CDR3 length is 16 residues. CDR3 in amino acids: CASSLAGTRPDNEQFF. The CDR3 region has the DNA TGTGCCAGCAGCTTGGCGGGGACTAGGCCGGACAATGAGCAGTTCTTC.